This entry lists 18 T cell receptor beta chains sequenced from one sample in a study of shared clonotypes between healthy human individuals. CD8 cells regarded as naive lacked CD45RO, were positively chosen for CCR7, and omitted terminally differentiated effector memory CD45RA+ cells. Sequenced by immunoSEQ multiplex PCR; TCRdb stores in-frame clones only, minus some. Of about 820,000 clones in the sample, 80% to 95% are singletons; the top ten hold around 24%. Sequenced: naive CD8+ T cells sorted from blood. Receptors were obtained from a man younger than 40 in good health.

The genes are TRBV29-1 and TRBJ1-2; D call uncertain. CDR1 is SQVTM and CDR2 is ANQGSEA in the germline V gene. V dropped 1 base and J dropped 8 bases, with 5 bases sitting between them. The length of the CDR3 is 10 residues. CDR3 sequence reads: CSVEGVGYTF. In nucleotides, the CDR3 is TGCAGCGTTGAAGGGGTGGGCTACACCTTC. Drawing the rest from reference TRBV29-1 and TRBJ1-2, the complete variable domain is SAVISQKPSRDICQRGTSLTIQCQVDSQVTMMFWYRQQPGQSLTLIATANQGSEATYESGFVIDKFPISRPNLTFSTLTVSNMSPEDSSIYLCSVEGVGYTFGSGTRLTVV.

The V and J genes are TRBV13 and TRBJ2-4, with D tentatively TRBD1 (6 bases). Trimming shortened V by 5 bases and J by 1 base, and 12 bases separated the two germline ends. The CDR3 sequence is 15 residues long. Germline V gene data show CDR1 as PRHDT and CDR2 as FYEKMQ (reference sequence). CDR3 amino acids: CASSPTGMAKNIQYF. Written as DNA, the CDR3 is TGTGCCAGCAGCCCCACAGGGATGGCCAAAAACATTCAGTACTTC.

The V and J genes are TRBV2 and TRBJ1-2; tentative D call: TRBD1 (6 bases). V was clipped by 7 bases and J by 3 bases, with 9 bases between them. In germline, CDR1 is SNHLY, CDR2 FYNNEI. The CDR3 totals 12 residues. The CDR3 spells CASKGDYYGYTF. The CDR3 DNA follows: TGTGCCAGCAAGGGGGATTACTATGGCTACACCTTC.

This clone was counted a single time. CDR3 DNA: TGCACCAGCAGCCAGCCAGAACAGGGCCAAAGGGAGGAACTGGAGACCCAGTACTTC. The encoded protein is CTSSQPEQGQREELETQYF. The gene calls are TRBV1 and TRBJ2-5. TRBV1 is annotated as a pseudogene. The CDR3 totals 19 residues.

CDR3 in amino acids: CASSRRTGPNYGYTF. DNA for the CDR3: TGTGCCAGCAGCAGGCGTACGGGACCGAACTATGGCTACACCTTC. V is TRBV9 and J is TRBJ1-2, with D possibly matching TRBD1 (5 bases). Trimming took 4 bases from V and 2 from J, leaving 15 bases between them. Germline V CDR1 and CDR2: SGDLS, YYNGEE. This CDR3 has 15 residues.

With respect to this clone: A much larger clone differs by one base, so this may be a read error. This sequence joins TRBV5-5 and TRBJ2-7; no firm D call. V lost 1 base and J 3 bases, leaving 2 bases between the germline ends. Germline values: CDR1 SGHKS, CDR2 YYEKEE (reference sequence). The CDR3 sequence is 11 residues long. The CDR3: CASSLYYEQYF. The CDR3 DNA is TGTGCCAGCAGCTTGTACTACGAGCAGTACTTC.

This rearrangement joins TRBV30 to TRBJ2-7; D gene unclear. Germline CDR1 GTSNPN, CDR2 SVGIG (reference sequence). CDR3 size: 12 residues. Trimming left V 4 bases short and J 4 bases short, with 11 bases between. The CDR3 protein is CAWNRAFYEQYF. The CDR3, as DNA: TGTGCCTGGAACCGGGCCTTTTACGAGCAGTACTTC. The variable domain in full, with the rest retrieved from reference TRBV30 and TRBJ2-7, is SQTIHQWPATLVQPVGSPLSLECTVEGTSNPNLYWYRQAAGRGLQLLFYSVGIGQISSEVPQNLSASRPQDRQFILSSKKLLLSDSGFYLCAWNRAFYEQYFGPGTRLTVT.

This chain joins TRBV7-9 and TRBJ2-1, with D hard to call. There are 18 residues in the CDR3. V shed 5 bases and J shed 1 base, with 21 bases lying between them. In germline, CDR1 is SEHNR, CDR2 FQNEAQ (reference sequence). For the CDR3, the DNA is TGTGCCAGCAGCCTCATCTTACGGTTTCAAGAATCCTACAATGAGCAGTTCTTC. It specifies CASSLILRFQESYNEQFF.

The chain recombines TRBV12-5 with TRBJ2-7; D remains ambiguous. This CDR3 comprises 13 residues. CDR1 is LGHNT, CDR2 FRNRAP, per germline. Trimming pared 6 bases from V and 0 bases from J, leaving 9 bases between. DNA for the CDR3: TGTGCTAGTGGCGAAACAGCCTCCTACGAGCAGTACTTC. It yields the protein CASGETASYEQYF.

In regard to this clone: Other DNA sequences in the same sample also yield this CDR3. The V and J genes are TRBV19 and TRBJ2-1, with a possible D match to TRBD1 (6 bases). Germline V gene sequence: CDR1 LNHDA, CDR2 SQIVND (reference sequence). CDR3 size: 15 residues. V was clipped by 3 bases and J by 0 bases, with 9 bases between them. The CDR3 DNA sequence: TGTGCCAGTAGTATCACAGGGAGCTCCTACAATGAGCAGTTCTTC. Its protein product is CASSITGSSYNEQFF.

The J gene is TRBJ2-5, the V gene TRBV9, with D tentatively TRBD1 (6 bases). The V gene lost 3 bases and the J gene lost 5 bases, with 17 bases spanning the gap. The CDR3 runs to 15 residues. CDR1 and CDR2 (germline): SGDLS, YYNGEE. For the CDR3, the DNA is TGTGCCAGCAGCGCCTCGACAGGATTGGAGGAGACCCAGTACTTC. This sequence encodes CASSASTGLEETQYF.

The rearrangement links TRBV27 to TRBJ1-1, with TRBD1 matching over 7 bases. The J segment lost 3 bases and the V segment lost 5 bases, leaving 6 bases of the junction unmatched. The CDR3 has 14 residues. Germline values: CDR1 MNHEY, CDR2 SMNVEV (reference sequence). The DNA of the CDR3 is TGTGCCAGCAGTCCACAGGGGTATCACACTGAAGCTTTCTTT. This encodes CASSPQGYHTEAFF.

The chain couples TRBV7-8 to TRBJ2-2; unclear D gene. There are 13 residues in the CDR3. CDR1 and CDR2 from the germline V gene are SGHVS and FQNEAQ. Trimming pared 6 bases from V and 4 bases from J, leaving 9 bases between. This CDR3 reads CASRPSATGELFF. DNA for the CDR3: TGTGCCAGCAGACCCAGTGCCACCGGGGAGCTGTTTTTT.

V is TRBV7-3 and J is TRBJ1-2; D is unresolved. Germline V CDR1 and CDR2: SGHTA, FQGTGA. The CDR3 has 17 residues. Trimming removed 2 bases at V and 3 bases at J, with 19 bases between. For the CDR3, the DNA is TGTGCCAGCAGCTTACCCTCATCTGATCCGGTCCACTATGGCTACACCTTC. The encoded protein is CASSLPSSDPVHYGYTF.

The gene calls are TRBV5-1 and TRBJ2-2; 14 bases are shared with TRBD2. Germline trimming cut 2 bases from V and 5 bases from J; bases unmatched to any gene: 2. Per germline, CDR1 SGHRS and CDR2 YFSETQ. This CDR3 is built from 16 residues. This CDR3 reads CASSFWTSGGTGELFF. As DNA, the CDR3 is TGCGCCAGCAGCTTTTGGACTAGCGGGGGGACCGGGGAGCTGTTTTTT.

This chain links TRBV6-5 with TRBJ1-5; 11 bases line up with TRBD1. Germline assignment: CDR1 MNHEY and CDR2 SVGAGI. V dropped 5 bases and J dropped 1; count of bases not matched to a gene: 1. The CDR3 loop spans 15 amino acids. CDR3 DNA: TGTGCCAGCAGTCGGACAGGGGGCAGCAATCAGCCCCAGCATTTT. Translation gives CASSRTGGSNQPQHF.

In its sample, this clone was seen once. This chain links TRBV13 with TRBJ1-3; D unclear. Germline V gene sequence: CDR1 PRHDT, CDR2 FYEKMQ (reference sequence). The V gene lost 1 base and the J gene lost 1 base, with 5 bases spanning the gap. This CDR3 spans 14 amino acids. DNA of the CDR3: TGTGCCAGCAGCTTAGAAGGGTCTGGAAACACCATATATTTT. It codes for CASSLEGSGNTIYF.

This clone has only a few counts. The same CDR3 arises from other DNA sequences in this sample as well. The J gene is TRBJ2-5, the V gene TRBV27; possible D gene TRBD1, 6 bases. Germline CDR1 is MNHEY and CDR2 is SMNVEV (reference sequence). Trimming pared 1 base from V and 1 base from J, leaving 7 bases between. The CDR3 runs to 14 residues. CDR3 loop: CASSLLGGQETQYF. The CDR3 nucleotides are TGTGCCAGCAGTTTATTAGGGGGCCAAGAGACCCAGTACTTC.